One and the same sample provided the 29 T cell receptor beta chains below, sequenced in a study of shared clonotypes between healthy human individuals. The method was immunoSEQ multiplex PCR; TCRdb's version includes in-frame clones alone and lacks a portion of them. The sample yields roughly 520,000 clones, approximately 95% seen once. The source material was naive CD4+ T cells sorted from blood. Specified subset: CD45RA+ positively selected. The receptors stem from a woman in her twenties or thirties in good health.

The DNA of the CDR3 is TGTGCCAGCAGTTTAGAGGGAAGAGGGGCCAACGTCCTGACTTTC. Amino acids: CASSLEGRGANVLTF. The chain couples TRBV28 to TRBJ2-6, with D possibly TRBD2 on 5 matching bases. The V gene's germline CDR1 is MDHEN and CDR2 SYDVKM. The CDR3 sequence is 15 residues long. V was trimmed by 2 bases and J by 4 bases, leaving 9 bases between them.

The chain has TRBV5-1 and TRBJ2-3; weak D call: TRBD1 (6 bases). V lost 0 bases to trimming and J lost 12 bases, with 14 bases between them. CDR1 is SGHRS and CDR2 is YFSETQ in the germline V gene. The CDR3 extends over 13 amino acids. The CDR3 DNA reads as TGCGCCAGCAGCTTGGCCGGACAGTCGGGTCAGTATTTT. Amino acid sequence: CASSLAGQSGQYF.

The rearrangement uses TRBV27 and TRBJ1-5, with TRBD1 identical over 7 bases. Germline values: CDR1 MNHEY, CDR2 SMNVEV (reference sequence). Trimming took 7 bases from V and 7 from J; bases not matched to a gene: 16. The CDR3 is made up of 16 amino acids. CDR3 loop: CASTDNAKGAGQPQHF. The DNA for the CDR3 is TGTGCCAGCACTGATAATGCGAAGGGGGCGGGACAGCCCCAGCATTTT.

V and J are TRBV28 and TRBJ1-2; 7 bases are a match to TRBD1. CDR1 is MDHEN and CDR2 is SYDVKM in the germline V gene. The CDR3 has 14 residues. V was clipped by 6 bases and J by 2 bases; unmatched bases: 6. The CDR3 sequence: CASRGTASNYGYTF. CDR3 sequence (DNA): TGTGCCAGCAGAGGGACAGCTTCCAACTATGGCTACACCTTC.

Only one count was recorded for this clone. This chain joins TRBV5-4 and TRBJ2-7; maybe TRBD2 (6 bases). The CDR3 runs to 15 residues. Germline lookup yields CDR1 SGHNT and CDR2 YYREEE (reference sequence). V lost 0 bases to trimming and J lost 6 bases, with 16 bases between them. The CDR3 is CASSLGGTGRSEQYF. Here the CDR3 DNA reads TGTGCCAGCAGCTTGGGAGGGACGGGGAGGTCCGAGCAGTACTTC.

CDR3 protein: CASSVNRDNSPLHF. In nucleotides, the CDR3 is TGTGCCAGCAGTGTAAACAGGGATAATTCACCCCTCCACTTT. The chain carries TRBV25-1 and TRBJ1-6; tentatively, D is TRBD1 (6 bases). Trimming removed 4 bases from V and 5 bases from J, with 9 bases in between. The CDR3 sequence is 14 residues long. Germline V lookup: CDR1 MGHDK, CDR2 SYGVNS. Full variable domain (missing parts from reference TRBV25-1 and TRBJ1-6): EADIYQTPRYLVIGTGKKITLECSQTMGHDKMYWYQQDPGMELHLIHYSYGVNSTEKGDLSSESTVSRIRTEHFPLTLESARPSHTSQYLCASSVNRDNSPLHFGNGTRLTVT.

The CDR3 nucleotides read TGCAGCGCCTGGACGGCTCGCTATGGCTACACCTTC. It specifies CSAWTARYGYTF. This chain connects TRBV29-1 to TRBJ1-2; D remains unclear. The ends were cut back, 7 bases at V and 4 bases at J, with 13 bases in the middle. This CDR3 is 12 amino acids long. CDR1 is SQVTM, CDR2 ANQGSEA, per germline.

This sequence joins TRBV5-4 and TRBJ2-3; D possibly corresponds to TRBD2 (6 bases). This CDR3 comprises 15 residues. Germline V gene lookup returns CDR1 SGHNT and CDR2 YYREEE (reference sequence). V lost 0 bases, J lost 2 bases, and 10 bases lay in between. The CDR3 DNA reads TGTGCCAGCAGCTTGGCGTTAGCGGTCACAGATACGCAGTATTTT. Protein product: CASSLALAVTDTQYF.

CDR3: CASSPLGRTSERNEQFF. The CDR3 bases are TGTGCCAGCAGCCCCCTAGGGCGGACTAGCGAGCGCAATGAGCAGTTCTTC. The chain uses TRBV14 and TRBJ2-1; 9 nucleotides line up with TRBD2. The V gene's germline CDR1 is SGHDN and CDR2 FVKESK. There are 17 residues in the CDR3. With 4 bases clipped from V and 6 bases from J, the junction kept 13 bases outside the gene matches.

This chain joins TRBV18 and TRBJ1-4, with D perhaps matching TRBD1 (6 bases). The CDR3 runs 16 residues. Germline V lookup: CDR1 KGHSH, CDR2 LQKENI. The V end lost 2 bases, the J end lost 5 bases, and 15 bases lay between the germline ends. The DNA of the CDR3 is TGTGCCAGCTCACCATCTGTTCCGGACAGCAATGAAAAACTGTTTTTT. Amino acid sequence: CASSPSVPDSNEKLFF.

The chain links TRBV11-3 to TRBJ2-1, with D perhaps TRBD2 (6 bases). The CDR3 length is 17 residues. Germline-derived CDR1 and CDR2 are SGHNT and YENEEA. The V end was cut by 0 bases, the J end by 2 bases, with 14 bases between. The CDR3 region is CASSLEVGGTPYNEQFF. The CDR3 DNA reads as TGTGCCAGCAGCTTAGAAGTCGGCGGGACCCCCTACAATGAGCAGTTCTTC.

This clone was observed a single time. This sequence joins TRBV11-1 and TRBJ2-4; the D is unclear. CDR3 length: 15 residues. V was cut by 4 bases and J by 0 bases, with 10 bases left in between. Germline-derived CDR1 and CDR2 are SGHAT and FQDESV (reference sequence). CDR3 loop: CASSSEILAKNIQYF. The CDR3 nucleotides are TGTGCCAGCAGCTCGGAGATACTAGCCAAAAACATTCAGTACTTC.

The CDR3 bases are TGTGCCAGCAGCTTAGCGGGAGGGCAAGAGACCCAGTACTTC. Its translation is CASSLAGGQETQYF. This chain joins TRBV5-4 and TRBJ2-5; 10 nucleotides line up with TRBD2. Germline V gene lookup returns CDR1 SGHNT and CDR2 YYREEE (reference sequence). This CDR3 region has 14 residues. V lost 2 bases to trimming and J lost 2 bases; unmatched junction nucleotides: 0.

The rearrangement links TRBV27 to TRBJ2-5, with 7 bases matching TRBD1. After removal of 8 bases from V and 0 bases from J, the junction contained 3 bases not matched to a gene. CDR3 size: 13 residues. The germline gives CDR1 MNHEY, CDR2 SMNVEV (reference sequence). The CDR3 DNA follows: TGTGCCAGCCGTGGGACAGACCAAGAGACCCAGTACTTC. Its protein product is CASRGTDQETQYF.

The chain recombines TRBV6-5 with TRBJ1-1, with a tentative D call TRBD1 (6 bases). The CDR3 spans 16 residues. V was trimmed by 1 base and J by 1 base, leaving 13 bases between them. CDR1 MNHEY and CDR2 SVGAGI come from the germline V gene. The CDR3 DNA follows: TGTGCCAGCAGTTACTTTACAGGGCCCGAGAACACTGAAGCTTTCTTT. It yields the protein CASSYFTGPENTEAFF.

The rearrangement links TRBV27 to TRBJ2-5; weak D call: TRBD1 (6 bases). The germline CDR1 and CDR2 sequences are MNHEY and SMNVEV (reference sequence). Trimming shortened V by 5 bases and J by 4 bases, and 23 bases separated the two germline ends. This CDR3 comprises 17 residues. In nucleotides, the CDR3 is TGTGCCAGCAGTGCCCCTGGCTTCAGGGGTGCTAGAGAGACCCAGTACTTC. This sequence encodes CASSAPGFRGARETQYF.

The CDR3: CASRPGGAKQYF. As DNA, the CDR3 is TGTGCCAGCAGACCGGGGGGGGCCAAGCAGTACTTC. The rearrangement joins TRBV6-6 to TRBJ2-7; TRBD2 agrees at 8 bases. The CDR3 covers 12 residues. Looked up from germline, CDR1 is MNHNY and CDR2 is SVGAGI (reference sequence). V shed 6 bases and J 8 bases; nucleotides not matched to a gene: 6.

The CDR3 loop is CASSPGRGVIAEAFF. CDR3 DNA sequence: TGCGCCAGCAGCCCCGGCCGTGGGGTAATCGCTGAAGCTTTCTTT. V and J are TRBV5-1 and TRBJ1-1; D unresolved. Deletions cut 4 bases from V and 6 bases from J, with 19 bases between. This CDR3 is 15 amino acids long. Germline V CDR1 and CDR2: SGHRS, YFSETQ.

Here the CDR3 reads CAISGVQEWETQYF. The CDR3 bases are TGTGCCATCAGTGGCGTTCAGGAGTGGGAGACCCAGTACTTC. The rearrangement uses TRBV10-3 and TRBJ2-5; D not certain. V lost 4 bases and J lost 5, with 14 bases in between. The germline V gene has CDR1 ENHRY and CDR2 SYGVKD. This CDR3 is built from 14 residues.

The gene calls are TRBV6-1 and TRBJ1-4, with 8 bases matching TRBD1. CDR3 length: 13 amino acids. The germline gives CDR1 MNHNS, CDR2 SASEGT. V was pared by 6 bases and J by 5 bases, with 2 bases of the junction left unmatched. For the CDR3, the DNA is TGTGCCAGCAGCCGGGACAGGAATGAAAAACTGTTTTTT. Translation gives CASSRDRNEKLFF.

This clone has a single count. V usage is TRBV4-1 and J usage is TRBJ1-3; D gene unclear. Trimming shortened V by 1 base and J by 0 bases, and 19 bases separated the two germline ends. The CDR3 totals 19 residues. The germline gives CDR1 MGHRA, CDR2 YSYEKL. CDR3 in amino acids: CASSQGLRRQANSGNTIYF. CDR3 bases: TGCGCCAGCAGCCAAGGGCTCCGGAGGCAGGCAAACTCTGGAAACACCATATATTTT.

This chain links TRBV15 with TRBJ2-1; 7 bases map to TRBD2. The CDR3 consists of 15 residues. Germline CDR1 and CDR2: LNHNV and YYDKDF (reference sequence). Trimming at V came to 3 bases and at J to 7 bases, leaving 9 bases not matched to a gene. This chain's CDR3 is CATSSEREPWNEQFF. The DNA for the CDR3 is TGTGCCACCAGCAGCGAGCGGGAACCATGGAATGAGCAGTTCTTC. Supplemented by reference TRBV15 and TRBJ2-1, the full variable domain reads DAMVIQNPRYQVTQFGKPVTLSCSQTLNHNVMYWYQQKSSQAPKLLFHYYDKDFNNEADTPDNFQSRRPNTSFCFLDIRSPGLGDTAMYLCATSSEREPWNEQFFGPGTRLTVL.

V usage is TRBV5-6 and J usage is TRBJ1-3; TRBD1 might be the D (5 bases). V lost 1 base and J lost 2, with 7 bases in between. The CDR3 loop spans 14 amino acids. Germline V lookup: CDR1 SGHDT, CDR2 YYEEEE. The CDR3 sequence: CASSLRGAGNTIYF. The DNA of the CDR3 is TGTGCCAGCAGCTTGCGGGGCGCTGGAAACACCATATATTTT.

CDR3 in DNA: TGTGCCAGCAAAACCGTTAGGGGGCAGGGGAGAATATACGAGCAGTACTTC. This sequence encodes CASKTVRGQGRIYEQYF. The gene calls are TRBV27 and TRBJ2-7; 7 nucleotides line up with TRBD1. Germline V lookup: CDR1 MNHEY, CDR2 SMNVEV (reference sequence). V lost 7 bases to trimming and J lost 4 bases; unmatched junction nucleotides: 19. This CDR3 comprises 17 residues.

V is TRBV5-5 and J is TRBJ1-2; D is unclear. CDR3 length: 12 amino acids. Germline V CDR1 and CDR2: SGHKS, YYEKEE (reference sequence). The V end lost 1 base, the J end lost 8 bases, and 9 bases lay between the germline ends. As DNA, the CDR3 is TGTGCCAGCAGCTTGCTCCCCGGCGGCTACACCTTC. The encoded protein is CASSLLPGGYTF.

The genes are TRBV6-6 and TRBJ1-5; D is uncertain. The length of the CDR3 is 12 residues. The V end lost 10 bases, the J end lost 2 bases, and 9 bases lay between the germline ends. Germline-derived CDR1 and CDR2 are MNHNY and SVGAGI (reference sequence). The CDR3: CATTPGNQPQHF. In nucleotides, the CDR3 is TGTGCCACGACCCCGGGCAATCAGCCCCAGCATTTT.

The V gene is TRBV27, the J gene TRBJ2-3; 9 positions agree with TRBD2. The CDR3 loop spans 18 amino acids. The germline gives CDR1 MNHEY, CDR2 SMNVEV (reference sequence). The V segment lost 4 bases and the J segment 6 bases; nucleotides outside the gene matches: 17. CDR3 sequence reads: CASSSLAGRAISSDTQYF. The CDR3 DNA sequence: TGTGCCAGCAGTTCCCTAGCGGGACGGGCCATATCTTCGGATACGCAGTATTTT.

The V gene is TRBV4-1, the J gene TRBJ1-5; possible D gene TRBD1, 6 bases. V lost 3 bases and J lost 6, with 12 bases in between. The CDR3 is made up of 14 amino acids. CDR1 is MGHRA and CDR2 is YSYEKL in the germline V gene. As DNA, the CDR3 is TGCGCCAGCAGCCACCCCGGACAGTCTCAGCCCCAGCATTTT. Amino acids: CASSHPGQSQPQHF.

This chain links TRBV19 with TRBJ2-5, with D tentatively TRBD2 (6 bases). V shed 4 bases and J shed 8 bases, with 17 bases lying between them. The CDR3 loop spans 14 amino acids. CDR1 and CDR2 (germline): LNHDA, SQIVND (reference sequence). This CDR3 reads CASSTGTVYGTQYF. The CDR3 DNA reads as TGTGCCAGTAGTACCGGGACTGTCTACGGTACCCAGTACTTC.